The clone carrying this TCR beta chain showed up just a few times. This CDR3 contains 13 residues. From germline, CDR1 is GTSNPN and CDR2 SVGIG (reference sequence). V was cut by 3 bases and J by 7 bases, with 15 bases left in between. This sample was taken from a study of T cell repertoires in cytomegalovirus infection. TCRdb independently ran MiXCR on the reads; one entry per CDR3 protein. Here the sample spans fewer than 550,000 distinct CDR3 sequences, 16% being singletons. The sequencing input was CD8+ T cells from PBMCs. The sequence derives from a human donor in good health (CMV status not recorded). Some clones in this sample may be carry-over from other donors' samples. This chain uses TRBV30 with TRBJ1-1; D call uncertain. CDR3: CAWRGNVWGEAFF. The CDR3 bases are TGTGCCTGGAGGGGGAACGTTTGGGGTGAAGCTTTCTTT.